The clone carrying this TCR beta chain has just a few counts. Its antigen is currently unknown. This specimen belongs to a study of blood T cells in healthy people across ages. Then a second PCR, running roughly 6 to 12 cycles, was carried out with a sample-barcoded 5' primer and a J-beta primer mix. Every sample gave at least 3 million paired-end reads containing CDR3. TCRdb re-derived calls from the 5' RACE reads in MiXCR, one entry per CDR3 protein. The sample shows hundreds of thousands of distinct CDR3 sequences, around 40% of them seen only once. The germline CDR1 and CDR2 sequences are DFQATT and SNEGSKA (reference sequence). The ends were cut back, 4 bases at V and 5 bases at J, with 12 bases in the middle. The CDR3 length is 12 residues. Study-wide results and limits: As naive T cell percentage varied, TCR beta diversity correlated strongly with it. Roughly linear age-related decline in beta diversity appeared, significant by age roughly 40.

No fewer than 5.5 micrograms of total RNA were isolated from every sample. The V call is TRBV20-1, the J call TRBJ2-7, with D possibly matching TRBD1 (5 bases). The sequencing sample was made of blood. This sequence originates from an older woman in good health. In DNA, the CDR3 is TGCAGTGCTACAGGGAATTTGGACGAGCAGTACTTC. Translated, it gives CSATGNLDEQYF.